Following are 20 T cell receptor beta chains from one sample sequenced in a study of metastatic and nonmetastatic thyroid tumors. From the PCR reads, TCRdb re-called clones with MiXCR. The data hold about 20,000 clones, with over 25% observed a single time. Thyroid surgery was preceded by no treatment in any patient. Material for sequencing was blood. The source is a female donor with papillary thyroid cancer or a benign thyroid nodule (not recorded which). Some clones in this sample may be carry-over from other donors' samples.

By sample fraction, this clone is medium-sized (0.01 to 0.1%). CDR3 DNA: TGTGCCAGCAGTGAACTAGCGGATGTCGATGAGCAGTTCTTC. As protein: CASSELADVDEQFF. The V call is TRBV6-4, the J call TRBJ2-1; 8 bases are a match to TRBD2. This CDR3 is 14 amino acids long. Germline values: CDR1 MRHNA, CDR2 SNTAGT. Trimming at V came to 3 bases and at J to 8 bases, leaving 6 bases not matched to a gene.

This clone was picked up many times. This chain links TRBV29-1 with TRBJ1-1; possibly TRBD1 for D (5 bases). CDR1 SQVTM and CDR2 ANQGSEA come from the germline V gene. V was cut by 7 bases and J by 0 bases, with 12 bases left in between. The CDR3 has 13 amino acids. The CDR3 region has the DNA TGCAGCGGTGGGGAGGGGATGAACACTGAAGCTTTCTTT. Translating gives CSGGEGMNTEAFF.

This clone has a handful of counts. The V call is TRBV6-1, the J call TRBJ2-2; D remains unclear. Trimming removed 1 base from V and 0 bases from J, with 9 bases in between. Germline CDR1 and CDR2: MNHNS and SASEGT. The CDR3 length is 16 residues. The CDR3 DNA reads as TGTGCCAGCAGTGAAGTTCTAGTATCGAACACCGGGGAGCTGTTTTTT. It encodes CASSEVLVSNTGELFF.

V is TRBV20-1 and J is TRBJ1-1; 7 positions match TRBD1. The CDR3 sequence is 13 residues long. J gave up 4 bases and V 3 bases, and 5 bases lay outside the gene matches. CDR1 and CDR2 from the germline V gene are DFQATT and SNEGSKA (reference sequence). As DNA, the CDR3 is TGCAGTGCTAGTGAAGGGGGCTCCACTGAAGCTTTCTTT. Protein product: CSASEGGSTEAFF.

The chain is built from TRBV7-6 and TRBJ1-1; D is uncertain. V lost 2 bases and J lost 1, with 8 bases in between. The CDR3 consists of 14 residues. From germline, CDR1 is SGHVS and CDR2 FNYEAQ. The CDR3 loop reads CASSLYQANTEAFF. CDR3 nucleotides: TGTGCCAGCAGCTTATACCAGGCGAACACTGAAGCTTTCTTT.

Of note for this clone: A read error may produce the germline difference seen at one junction end. The chain employs TRBV4-2 and TRBJ2-7; 9 nucleotides align to TRBD2. Germline lookup yields CDR1 LGHNA and CDR2 YNFKEQ. CDR3 size: 14 residues. CDR3: CASSHGLASYERYF. The CDR3 DNA is TGTGCCAGCAGCCATGGACTAGCGAGCTACGAGCGGTACTTC.

This clone was observed many times. This sample also contains other DNA sequences that code for the same CDR3. The DNA of the CDR3 is TGTGCCAGCAGCCTCCTCGCCGGGGATGCGAGGCGGCGCGGGGCCAACGTCCTGACTTTC. This codes for CASSLLAGDARRRGANVLTF. The rearrangement links TRBV13 to TRBJ2-6; TRBD2 is a possible D gene (5 bases). This CDR3 comprises 20 residues. V was trimmed by 5 bases and J by 4 bases, leaving 27 bases between them. Per germline, CDR1 PRHDT and CDR2 FYEKMQ (reference sequence).

This rearrangement joins TRBV20-1 to TRBJ2-1; D possibly corresponds to TRBD1 (6 bases). The V end was cut by 6 bases, the J end by 0 bases, with 18 bases between. This CDR3 contains 16 residues. The V gene's germline CDR1 is DFQATT and CDR2 SNEGSKA (reference sequence). The CDR3 loop reads CSATQAQGISYNEQFF. The CDR3 DNA follows: TGCAGTGCCACTCAAGCACAGGGAATCTCCTACAATGAGCAGTTCTTC.

This clone was counted ten times or more. The chain uses TRBV5-1 and TRBJ2-3; no clear D gene. Per germline, CDR1 SGHRS and CDR2 YFSETQ. The CDR3 is 14 residues long. Trimming pared 0 bases from V and 0 bases from J, leaving 5 bases between. CDR3 sequence reads: CASSLGSSTDTQYF. CDR3 DNA: TGCGCCAGCAGCTTGGGCTCTAGCACAGATACGCAGTATTTT. The full variable domain, rest sourced from reference TRBV5-1 and TRBJ2-3, is KAGVTQTPRYLIKTRGQQVTLSCSPISGHRSVSWYQQTPGQGLQFLFEYFSETQRNKGNFPGRFSGRQFSNSRSEMNVSTLELGDSALYLCASSLGSSTDTQYFGPGTRLTVL.

The rearrangement links TRBV7-8 to TRBJ2-5; 9 bases map to TRBD1. CDR1 SGHVS and CDR2 FQNEAQ come from the germline V gene. This CDR3 comprises 14 residues. The V gene end was trimmed by 6 bases and the J gene end by 3 bases; junction bases not matched to a gene: 5. Here the CDR3 reads CASSFRDREETQYF. In DNA form, the CDR3 reads TGTGCCAGCAGTTTTAGGGACAGGGAAGAGACCCAGTACTTC.

This chain uses TRBV5-1 with TRBJ2-7; 8 bases are a match to TRBD2. This CDR3 is built from 16 residues. From germline, CDR1 is SGHRS and CDR2 YFSETQ. After removal of 0 bases from V and 4 bases from J, the junction contained 9 bases not matched to a gene. This chain's CDR3 is CASSLAPGLGVYEQYF. For the CDR3, the DNA is TGCGCCAGCAGCTTGGCTCCGGGACTAGGGGTGTACGAGCAGTACTTC.

This clone was recorded at least ten times. This chain connects TRBV20-1 to TRBJ2-1; TRBD2 matches 8 bases. Per the germline V gene, CDR1 is DFQATT and CDR2 is SNEGSKA (reference sequence). The ends lost 5 bases at V and 3 bases at J; junction bases unmatched: 6. The CDR3 loop spans 14 amino acids. The CDR3 loop reads CSARAGGNYNEQFF. CDR3 nucleotide sequence: TGCAGTGCTCGGGCGGGAGGCAACTACAATGAGCAGTTCTTC.

With regard to this clone: The junction and the germline gene differ at one end; a read error may be behind it. The chain uses TRBV10-3 and TRBJ1-1, with D possibly matching TRBD1 (5 bases). The CDR3 is 11 amino acids. Germline CDR1 and CDR2: ENHRY and SYGVKD. For the CDR3, the DNA is TGTGCAATCAGTGAGGGGAATGAAGCTTTCTTT. Its translation: CAISEGNEAFF.

There are many counts of this clone. The CDR3 here is CASKLLSSYNEQFF. For the CDR3, the DNA is TGTGCCAGTAAGTTACTAAGCTCCTACAATGAGCAGTTCTTC. The chain is built from TRBV19 and TRBJ2-1; D is uncertain. V lost 7 bases, J lost 0 bases, and 10 bases lay in between. CDR3 length equals 14 residues. Germline CDR1 is LNHDA and CDR2 is SQIVND (reference sequence). The full variable domain, its missing parts supplied by reference TRBV19 and TRBJ2-1, is DGGITQSPKYLFRKEGQNVTLSCEQNLNHDAMYWYRQDPGQGLRLIYYSQIVNDFQKGDIAEGYSVSREKKESFPLTVTSAQKNPTAFYLCASKLLSSYNEQFFGPGTRLTVL.

By frequency in the sample, this clone is medium-sized. The chain employs TRBV10-1 and TRBJ1-5, with D unclear. The CDR3 has 16 amino acids. V was clipped by 7 bases and J by 4 bases, with 20 bases between them. Germline lookup yields CDR1 WNHNN and CDR2 SYGVQD (reference sequence). This chain's CDR3 is CASKAGKKAPNQPQHF. In nucleotides, the CDR3 is TGCGCCAGCAAGGCCGGGAAGAAAGCCCCGAATCAGCCCCAGCATTTT.

Within the sample, this clone is medium-sized. V gene TRBV19 combines with J gene TRBJ2-3; possible D gene TRBD2, 5 bases. V was clipped by 8 bases and J by 2 bases, with 11 bases between them. In germline, CDR1 is LNHDA, CDR2 SQIVND (reference sequence). CDR3 length: 13 residues. CDR3 sequence: CASSAGITDTQYF. In nucleotides, the CDR3 is TGTGCCAGTTCGGCCGGGATCACAGATACGCAGTATTTT.

This clone rates as medium-sized (0.01 to 0.1%). The CDR3 region has the DNA TGTGCCAGTAGTACAGGGTTCACTGAAGCTTTCTTT. This sequence encodes CASSTGFTEAFF. The chain is built from TRBV19 and TRBJ1-1; possibly TRBD1 for D (5 bases). Germline CDR1 LNHDA, CDR2 SQIVND (reference sequence). The CDR3 runs 12 residues. V was shortened by 4 bases and J by 4 bases, with 7 bases between the two germline ends.

The chain carries TRBV9 and TRBJ1-2; D remains unclear. Trimming cost V 3 bases and J 8 bases, with 17 bases left between them. Per germline, CDR1 SGDLS and CDR2 YYNGEE. This CDR3 comprises 14 residues. The CDR3: CASSGSGSRHGYTF. CDR3 bases: TGTGCCAGCAGCGGATCGGGATCCCGGCACGGCTACACCTTC.

This clone was counted between two and nine times. The chain combines TRBV6-2 or TRBV6-3 with TRBJ2-2, with D unclear. This CDR3 has 14 residues. The germline V gene has CDR1 MNHEY and CDR2 SVGEGT. Trimming took off 0 bases at V and 6 bases at J, with 8 bases between the two ends. This CDR3 is CASSYSKWSGELFF. For the CDR3, the DNA is TGTGCCAGCAGTTACTCGAAGTGGTCCGGGGAGCTGTTTTTT.

The genes are TRBV20-1 and TRBJ1-5; D is unresolved. Germline values: CDR1 DFQATT, CDR2 SNEGSKA (reference sequence). Deletions cut 3 bases from V and 2 bases from J, with 23 bases between. The CDR3 runs to 18 residues. The CDR3 here is CSARMGSGLSGGNQPQHF. In DNA form, the CDR3 reads TGCAGTGCTAGGATGGGATCCGGCCTCTCTGGGGGCAATCAGCCCCAGCATTTT.